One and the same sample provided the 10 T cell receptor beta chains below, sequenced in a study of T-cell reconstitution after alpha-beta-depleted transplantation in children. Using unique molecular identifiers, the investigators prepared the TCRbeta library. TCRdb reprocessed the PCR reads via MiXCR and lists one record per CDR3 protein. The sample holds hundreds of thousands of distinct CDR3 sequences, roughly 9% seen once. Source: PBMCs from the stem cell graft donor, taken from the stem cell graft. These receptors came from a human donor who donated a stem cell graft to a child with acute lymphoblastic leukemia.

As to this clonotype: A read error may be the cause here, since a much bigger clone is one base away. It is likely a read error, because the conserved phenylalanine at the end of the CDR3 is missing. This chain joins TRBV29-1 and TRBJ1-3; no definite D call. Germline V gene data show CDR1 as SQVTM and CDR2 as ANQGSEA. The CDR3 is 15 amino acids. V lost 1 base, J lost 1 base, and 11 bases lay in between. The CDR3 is CSVEASGWSGNTIYL. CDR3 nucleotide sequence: TGCAGCGTTGAAGCGTCAGGTTGGTCTGGAAACACCATATATCTT.

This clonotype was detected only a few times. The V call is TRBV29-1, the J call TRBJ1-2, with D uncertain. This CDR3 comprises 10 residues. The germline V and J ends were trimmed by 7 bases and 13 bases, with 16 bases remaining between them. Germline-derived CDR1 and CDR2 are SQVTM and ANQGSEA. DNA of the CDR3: TGCAGCGCAGAGGGCCAGCTCGGCACCTTC. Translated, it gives CSAEGQLGTF.

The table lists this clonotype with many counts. As DNA, the CDR3 is TGCGCCAGCAGCTTGGTGCTAGCGGGGGATTCGAACACCGGGGAGCTGTTTTTT. It specifies CASSLVLAGDSNTGELFF. The chain is built from TRBV5-1 and TRBJ2-2, with 10 bases lining up with TRBD2. The CDR3 sequence is 18 residues long. V shed 0 bases, J shed 0 bases, and the junction held 5 bases outside the gene matches. Germline V lookup: CDR1 SGHRS, CDR2 YFSETQ.

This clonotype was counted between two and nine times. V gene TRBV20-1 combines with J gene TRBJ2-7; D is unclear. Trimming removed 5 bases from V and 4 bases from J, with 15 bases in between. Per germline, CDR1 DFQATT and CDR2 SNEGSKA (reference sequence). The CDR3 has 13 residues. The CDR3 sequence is CSAVRLAGYEQYF. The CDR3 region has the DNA TGCAGTGCTGTACGGCTGGCCGGGTACGAGCAGTACTTC.

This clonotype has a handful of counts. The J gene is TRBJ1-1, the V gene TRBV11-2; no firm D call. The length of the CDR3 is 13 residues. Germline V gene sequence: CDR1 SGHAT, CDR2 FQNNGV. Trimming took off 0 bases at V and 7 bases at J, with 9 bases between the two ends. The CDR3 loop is CASSLEVHHEAFF. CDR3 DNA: TGTGCCAGCAGCTTAGAGGTGCACCATGAAGCTTTCTTT.

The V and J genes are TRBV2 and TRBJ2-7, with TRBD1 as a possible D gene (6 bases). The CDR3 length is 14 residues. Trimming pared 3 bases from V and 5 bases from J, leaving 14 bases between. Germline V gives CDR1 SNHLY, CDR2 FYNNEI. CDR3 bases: TGTGCCAGCAGTGACAGGGGTTTCGCCCACGAGCAGTACTTC. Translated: CASSDRGFAHEQYF.

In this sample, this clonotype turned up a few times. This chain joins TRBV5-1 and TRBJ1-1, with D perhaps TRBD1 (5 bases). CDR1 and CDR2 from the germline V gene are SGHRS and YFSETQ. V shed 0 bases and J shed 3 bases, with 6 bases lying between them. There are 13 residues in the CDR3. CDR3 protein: CASSLGDYTEAFF. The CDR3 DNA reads TGCGCCAGCAGCTTGGGGGACTACACTGAAGCTTTCTTT. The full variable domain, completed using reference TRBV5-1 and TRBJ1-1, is KAGVTQTPRYLIKTRGQQVTLSCSPISGHRSVSWYQQTPGQGLQFLFEYFSETQRNKGNFPGRFSGRQFSNSRSEMNVSTLELGDSALYLCASSLGDYTEAFFGQGTRLTVV.

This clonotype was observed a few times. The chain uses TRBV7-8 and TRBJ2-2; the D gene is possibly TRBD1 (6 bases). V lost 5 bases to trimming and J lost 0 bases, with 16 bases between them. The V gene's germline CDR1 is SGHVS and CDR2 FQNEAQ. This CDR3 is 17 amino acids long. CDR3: CASSTPNRAPNTGELFF. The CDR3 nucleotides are TGTGCCAGCAGCACCCCGAACAGGGCTCCGAACACCGGGGAGCTGTTTTTT.

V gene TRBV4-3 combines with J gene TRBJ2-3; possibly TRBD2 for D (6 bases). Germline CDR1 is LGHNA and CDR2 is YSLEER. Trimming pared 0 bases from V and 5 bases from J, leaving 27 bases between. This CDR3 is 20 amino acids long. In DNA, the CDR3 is TGCGCCAGCAGCCAAGAGGACATTCCGGGAACTAGCAATGCGATAGATACGCAGTATTTT. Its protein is CASSQEDIPGTSNAIDTQYF.

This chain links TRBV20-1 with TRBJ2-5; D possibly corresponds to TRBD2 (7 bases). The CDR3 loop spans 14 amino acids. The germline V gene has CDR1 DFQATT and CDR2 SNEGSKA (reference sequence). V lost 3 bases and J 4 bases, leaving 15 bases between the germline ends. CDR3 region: CSARAGGGTETQYF. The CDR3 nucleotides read TGCAGTGCTAGGGCCGGCGGGGGCACAGAGACCCAGTACTTC.